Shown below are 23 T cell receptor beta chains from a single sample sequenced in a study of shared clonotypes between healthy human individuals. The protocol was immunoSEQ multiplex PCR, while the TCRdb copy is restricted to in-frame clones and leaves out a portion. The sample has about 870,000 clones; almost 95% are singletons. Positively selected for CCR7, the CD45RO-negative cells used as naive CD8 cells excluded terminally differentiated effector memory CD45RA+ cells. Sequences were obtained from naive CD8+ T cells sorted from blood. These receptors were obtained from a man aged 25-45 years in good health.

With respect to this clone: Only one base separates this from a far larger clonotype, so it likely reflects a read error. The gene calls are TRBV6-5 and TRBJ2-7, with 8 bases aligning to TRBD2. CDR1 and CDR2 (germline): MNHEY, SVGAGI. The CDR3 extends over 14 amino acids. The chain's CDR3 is CAGSYSTSAYEQYF. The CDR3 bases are TGTGCCGGCAGTTACTCGACTAGCGCCTACGAGCAGTACTTC.

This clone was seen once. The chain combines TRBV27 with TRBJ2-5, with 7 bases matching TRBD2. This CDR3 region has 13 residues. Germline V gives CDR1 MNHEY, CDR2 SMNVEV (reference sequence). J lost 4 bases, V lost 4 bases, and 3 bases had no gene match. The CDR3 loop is CASSSLAAETQYF. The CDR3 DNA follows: TGTGCCAGCAGTTCCCTAGCGGCAGAGACCCAGTACTTC.

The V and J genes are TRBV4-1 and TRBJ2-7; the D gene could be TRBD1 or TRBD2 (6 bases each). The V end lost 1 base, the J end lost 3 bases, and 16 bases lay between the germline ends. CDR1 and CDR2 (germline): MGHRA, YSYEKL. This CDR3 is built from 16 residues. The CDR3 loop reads CASSQGEGGRIYEQYF. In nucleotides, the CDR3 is TGCGCCAGCAGCCAAGGTGAGGGGGGACGGATCTACGAGCAGTACTTC.

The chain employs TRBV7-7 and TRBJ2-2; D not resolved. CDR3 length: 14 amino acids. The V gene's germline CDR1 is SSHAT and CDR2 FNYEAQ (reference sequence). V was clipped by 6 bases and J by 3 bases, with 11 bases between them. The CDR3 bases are TGTGCCAGCAGTGAGGAACCCTACACCGGGGAGCTGTTTTTT. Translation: CASSEEPYTGELFF.

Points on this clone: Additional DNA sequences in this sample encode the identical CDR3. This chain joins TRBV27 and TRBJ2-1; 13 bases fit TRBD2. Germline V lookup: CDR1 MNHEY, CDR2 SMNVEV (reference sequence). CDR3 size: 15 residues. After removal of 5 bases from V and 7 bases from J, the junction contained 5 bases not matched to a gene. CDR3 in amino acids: CASSPGTSGKNEQFF. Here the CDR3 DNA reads TGTGCCAGCAGTCCCGGGACTAGCGGGAAAAATGAGCAGTTCTTC.

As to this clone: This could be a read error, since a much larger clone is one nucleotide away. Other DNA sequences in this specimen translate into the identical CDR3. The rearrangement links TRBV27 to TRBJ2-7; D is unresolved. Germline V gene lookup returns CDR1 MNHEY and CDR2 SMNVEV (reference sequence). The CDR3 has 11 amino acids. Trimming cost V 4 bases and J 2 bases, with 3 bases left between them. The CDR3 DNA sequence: TGTGCCAGCAGTTCCCCCTACGAGCAGTACTTC. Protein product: CASSSPYEQYF.

In DNA form, the CDR3 reads TGCGCCAGCAGCTTGGACAGTCTATCCACTGAAGCTTTCTTT. This sequence encodes CASSLDSLSTEAFF. The chain has TRBV5-1 and TRBJ1-1; D is uncertain. This CDR3 has 14 residues. Germline loops: CDR1 SGHRS, CDR2 YFSETQ. V was trimmed by 0 bases and J by 4 bases, leaving 10 bases between them.

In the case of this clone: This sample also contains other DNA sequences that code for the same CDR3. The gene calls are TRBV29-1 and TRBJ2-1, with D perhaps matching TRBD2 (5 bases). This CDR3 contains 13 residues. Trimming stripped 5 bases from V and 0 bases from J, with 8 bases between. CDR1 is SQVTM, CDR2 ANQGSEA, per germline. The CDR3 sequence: CSVPGSSYNEQFF. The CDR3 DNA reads TGCAGCGTTCCGGGATCCTCCTACAATGAGCAGTTCTTC.

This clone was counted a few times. DNA for the CDR3: TGCGCCAGCAGCTTCGGGACAGATTATGGCTACACCTTC. Encoded protein: CASSFGTDYGYTF. The chain recombines TRBV5-1 with TRBJ1-2; 7 bases match TRBD1. V lost 2 bases to trimming and J lost 5 bases; unmatched junction nucleotides: 3. The CDR3 runs to 13 residues. The germline V gene has CDR1 SGHRS and CDR2 YFSETQ.

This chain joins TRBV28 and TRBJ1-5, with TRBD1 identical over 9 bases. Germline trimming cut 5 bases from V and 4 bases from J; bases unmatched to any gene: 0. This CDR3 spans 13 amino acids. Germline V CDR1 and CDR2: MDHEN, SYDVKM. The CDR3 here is CASSGTGNQPQHF. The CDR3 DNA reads TGTGCCAGCAGTGGGACAGGGAATCAGCCCCAGCATTTT.

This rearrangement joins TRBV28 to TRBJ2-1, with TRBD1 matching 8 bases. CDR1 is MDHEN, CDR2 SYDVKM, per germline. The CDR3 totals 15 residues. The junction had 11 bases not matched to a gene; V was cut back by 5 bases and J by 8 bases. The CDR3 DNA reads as TGTGCCAGCAGTCACGGGACAGGCTTTTACGATGAGCAGTTCTTC. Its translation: CASSHGTGFYDEQFF.

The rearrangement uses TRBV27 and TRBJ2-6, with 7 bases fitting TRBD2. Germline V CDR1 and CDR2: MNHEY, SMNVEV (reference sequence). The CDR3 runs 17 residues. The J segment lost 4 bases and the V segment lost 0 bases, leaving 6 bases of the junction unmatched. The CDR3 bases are TGTGCCAGCAGTTTATCGCGGGGGAGTTGGGGGGCCAACGTCCTGACTTTC. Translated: CASSLSRGSWGANVLTF.

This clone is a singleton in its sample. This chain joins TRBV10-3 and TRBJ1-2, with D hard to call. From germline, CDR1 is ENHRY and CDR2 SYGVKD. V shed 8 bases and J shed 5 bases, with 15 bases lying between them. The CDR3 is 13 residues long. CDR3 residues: CAIPDKDAYGYTF. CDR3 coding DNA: TGTGCCATCCCAGATAAAGACGCATATGGCTACACCTTC.

CDR3 nucleotide sequence: TGCGCCAGCAGCTTGGGGGAAAGCTCCTACAATGAGCAGTTCTTC. It is translated as CASSLGESSYNEQFF. The rearrangement joins TRBV5-1 to TRBJ2-1; D is uncertain. Trimming took off 0 bases at V and 0 bases at J, with 7 bases between the two ends. The CDR3 extends over 15 amino acids. Germline CDR1 is SGHRS and CDR2 is YFSETQ.

This CDR3 is CASSPRFQMNTEAFF. The CDR3 DNA reads as TGTGCCAGCTCACCCCGGTTTCAGATGAACACTGAAGCTTTCTTT. This rearrangement joins TRBV18 to TRBJ1-1; no firm D call. The V and J ends lost 3 bases and 0 bases respectively, with 11 bases between them. Per the germline V gene, CDR1 is KGHSH and CDR2 is LQKENI. The CDR3 has 15 residues.

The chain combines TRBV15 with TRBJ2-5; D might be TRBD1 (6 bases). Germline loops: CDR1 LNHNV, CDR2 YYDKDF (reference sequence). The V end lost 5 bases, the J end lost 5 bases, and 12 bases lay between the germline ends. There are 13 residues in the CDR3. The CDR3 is CATSGAGAETQYF. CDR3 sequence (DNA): TGTGCCACCAGCGGTGCAGGGGCCGAGACCCAGTACTTC.

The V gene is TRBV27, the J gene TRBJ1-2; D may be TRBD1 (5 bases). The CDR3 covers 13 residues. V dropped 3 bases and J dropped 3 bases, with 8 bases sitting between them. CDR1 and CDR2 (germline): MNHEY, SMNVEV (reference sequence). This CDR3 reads CASSFSRDYGYTF. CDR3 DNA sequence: TGTGCCAGCAGTTTTTCCAGGGACTATGGCTACACCTTC.

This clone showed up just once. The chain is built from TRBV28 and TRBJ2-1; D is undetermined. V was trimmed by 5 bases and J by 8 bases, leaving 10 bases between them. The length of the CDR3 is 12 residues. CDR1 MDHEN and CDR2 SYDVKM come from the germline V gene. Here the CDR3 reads CASSPNGDEQFF. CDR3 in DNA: TGTGCCAGCAGTCCTAACGGCGATGAGCAGTTCTTC.

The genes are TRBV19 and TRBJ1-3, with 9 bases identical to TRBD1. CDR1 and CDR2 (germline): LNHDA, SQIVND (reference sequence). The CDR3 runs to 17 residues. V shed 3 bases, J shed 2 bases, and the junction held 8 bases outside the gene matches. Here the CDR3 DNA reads TGTGCCAGTAGTATTTTGGACAGGGGTCTACCTGGAAACACCATATATTTT. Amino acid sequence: CASSILDRGLPGNTIYF.

The CDR3 region is CASSLRDSLINQPQHF. The CDR3 DNA follows: TGCGCCAGCAGCCTTCGGGACAGTCTAATCAATCAGCCCCAGCATTTT. The chain is built from TRBV4-1 and TRBJ1-5, with 7 bases aligning to TRBD1. Germline lookup yields CDR1 MGHRA and CDR2 YSYEKL. This CDR3 has 16 amino acids. Trimming removed 4 bases from V and 3 bases from J; junction bases left unmatched: 9.

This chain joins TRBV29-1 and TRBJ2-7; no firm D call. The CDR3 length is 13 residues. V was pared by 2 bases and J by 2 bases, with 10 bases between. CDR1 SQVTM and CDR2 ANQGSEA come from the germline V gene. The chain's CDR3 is CSVESLDAYEQYF. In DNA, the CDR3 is TGCAGCGTTGAAAGCCTAGATGCCTACGAGCAGTACTTC.

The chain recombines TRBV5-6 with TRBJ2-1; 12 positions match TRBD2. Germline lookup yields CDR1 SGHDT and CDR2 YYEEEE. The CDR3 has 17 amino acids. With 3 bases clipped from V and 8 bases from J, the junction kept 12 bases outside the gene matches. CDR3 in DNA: TGTGCCAGCAGCTCGCTGACTAGCGGGAGTGTGATGGATGAGCAGTTCTTC. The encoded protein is CASSSLTSGSVMDEQFF.

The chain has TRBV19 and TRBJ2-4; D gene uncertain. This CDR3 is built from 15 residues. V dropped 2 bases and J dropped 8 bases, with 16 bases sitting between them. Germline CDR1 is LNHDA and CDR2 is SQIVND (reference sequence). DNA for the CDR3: TGTGCCAGTAGTATAACCCACCATCCGAATGACATTCAGTACTTC. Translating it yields CASSITHHPNDIQYF.